This TCR beta chain is drawn from a study of T-cell reconstitution after alpha-beta-depleted transplantation in children. Study results and caveats: Roughly two months post-transplant, alpha-beta T cells reportedly originated from several hundred graft clones that had expanded. A year post-transplant, T-cell counts and diversity derived mostly from newly produced T cells. Surviving recipient T cells and thymic progenitors accounted for the high day-60 TCRbeta diversity observed in some patients.

Trimming stripped 1 base from V and 1 base from J, with 10 bases between. The CDR3 covers 15 residues. Germline V gene data show CDR1 as MDHEN and CDR2 as SYDVKM. This clonotype was seen repeatedly, ten times or more. Its antigen is not known. The TCRbeta library was prepared with unique molecular identifiers. TCRdb recomputed calls from the PCR reads with MiXCR, one row per CDR3 protein. This sample has under 70,000 distinct CDR3 sequences, with roughly a tenth found just once. The gene calls are TRBV28 and TRBJ1-1; D uncertain. This clonotype originated in a boy between 10 and 17 years old with acute myeloid leukemia, due to receive a stem cell transplant. The sequences come from PBMCs, collected before TCRalphabeta/CD19-depleted stem cell transplant. Here the CDR3 DNA reads TGTGCCAGCAGTTTATACGGCCCCGGGAACACTGAAGCTTTCTTT. This translates into CASSLYGPGNTEAFF.